This T cell receptor beta chain was observed in a study of blood T cells in healthy people across ages. Next came a second PCR, run for about 7 to 12 cycles, which used a sample-barcoded 5' primer along with a J-beta primer mix. TCRdb processed the 5' RACE reads anew with MiXCR; each CDR3 protein has one entry. Of roughly 1.5 million distinct CDR3 sequences listed, 42% were seen once; the top ten hold more than 4%. Germline CDR1 reads DFQATT; CDR2 reads SNEGSKA (reference sequence). V dropped 4 bases and J dropped 6 bases, with 19 bases sitting between them. This CDR3 region has 15 residues. This TCR came from a woman aged 18-30 years in good health. The J gene is TRBJ1-5, the V gene TRBV20-1; a weak D match, TRBD1 (5 bases). Sequences were obtained from blood. This CDR3 reads CSATRGVVRSQPQHF. The CDR3 nucleotides read TGCAGTGCTACCCGGGGGGTAGTTAGGAGTCAGCCCCAGCATTTT.